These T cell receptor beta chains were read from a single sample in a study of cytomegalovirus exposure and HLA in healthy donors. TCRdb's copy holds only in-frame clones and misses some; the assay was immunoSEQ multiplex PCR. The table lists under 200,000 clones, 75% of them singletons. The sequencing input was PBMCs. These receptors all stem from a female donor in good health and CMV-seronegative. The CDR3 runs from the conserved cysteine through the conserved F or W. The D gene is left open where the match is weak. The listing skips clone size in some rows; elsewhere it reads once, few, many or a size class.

TGTGCCAGCAGCCGTAGCGGCTCCTACGAGCAGTACTTC	CASSRSGSYEQYF	-	TRBJ2-7	-	TRBV11-2
TGTGCCAGCAGTTTCGGAGGGGTGGGAAACACCATATATTTT	CASSFGGVGNTIYF	-	TRBJ1-3	-	TRBV27
TGTGCCAGTAGTGCTCATTCTAGCGGGAGGGGGGCCTACGAGCAGTACTTC	CASSAHSSGRGAYEQYF	-	TRBJ2-7	TRBD2	TRBV19
TGTGCCAGCTCGGGGGGGGAATCATACAATGAGCAGTTCTTC	CASSGGESYNEQFF	-	TRBJ2-1	TRBD2	TRBV18
TGTGCCAGCAGCTTAAGGACTCATAAGAACACTGAAGCTTTCTTT	CASSLRTHKNTEAFF	once	TRBJ1-1	-	TRBV7-9
TGTGCCAGCAGTTTACCACAGGGTCGGGAGACCCAGTACTTC	CASSLPQGRETQYF	-	TRBJ2-5	-	TRBV28
TGTGCCAGCAGCTTAGTGGCGGGCAATCAGCCCCAGCATTTT	CASSLVAGNQPQHF	-	TRBJ1-5	-	TRBV7-2
TGTGCCAGCAGCTTAAGCCGGACAGAGACCGGGGAGCTGTTTTTT	CASSLSRTETGELFF	-	TRBJ2-2	-	TRBV7-2
TGTGCCAGCAGTGGGACACAGAGCAATCAGCCCCAGCATTTT	CASSGTQSNQPQHF	-	TRBJ1-5	-	TRBV2
TGTGCCAGCAGCGACACAGGATATAGCAATCAGCCCCAGCATTTT	CASSDTGYSNQPQHF	-	TRBJ1-5	-	TRBV27
TGTGCCAGCAGCCACCCCGGGGGACTTGGGGAGCTGTTTTTT	CASSHPGGLGELFF	few	TRBJ2-2	-	TRBV4-2
TGCGCCAGCAGCCGCCTACAAGAGACCCAGTACTTC	CASSRLQETQYF	-	TRBJ2-5	-	TRBV5-1
TGTGCCAGCAGCCCGGGGGGGTCGAGCTCCTACGAGCAGTACTTC	CASSPGGSSSYEQYF	few	TRBJ2-7	TRBD2	TRBV11-2
TGTGCCAGCAGTTATCGGGGGGCCTGGAACACTGAAGCTTTCTTT	CASSYRGAWNTEAFF	-	TRBJ1-1	-	TRBV27
TGTGCCAGCAGCGCTCGGGAGTCGATCCCCTACAATGAGCAGTTCTTC	CASSARESIPYNEQFF	-	TRBJ2-1	-	TRBV7-6
TGTGCCAGCAGTGGGGACAGGTACTACGAGCAGTACTTC	CASSGDRYYEQYF	-	TRBJ2-7	TRBD1	TRBV2
TGTGCCAGCAGCCGCCCGGACTACTACAATGAGCAGTTCTTC	CASSRPDYYNEQFF	-	TRBJ2-1	-	TRBV27
TGTGCCAGCAGTTTGGCCGGGACAGGGGTCTACGAGCAGTACTTC	CASSLAGTGVYEQYF	-	TRBJ2-7	TRBD1	TRBV28
TGTGCCAGCAGCGGACCAGGGGGCCGTGGCTACACCTTC	CASSGPGGRGYTF	-	TRBJ1-2	TRBD1	TRBV28
TGTGCCAGCAGTGAATCCAGGGTGGGAGAGACCCAGTACTTC	CASSESRVGETQYF	-	TRBJ2-5	-	TRBV2
TGTGCCAGCTCACCGAGCCTGACACCGATGAACACTGAAGCTTTCTTT	CASSPSLTPMNTEAFF	-	TRBJ1-1	-	TRBV18
TGCGCCAGCAGCCCGGGACAGGGAGGCGAAAAACTGTTTTTT	CASSPGQGGEKLFF	-	TRBJ1-4	TRBD1	TRBV5-1